The 27 T cell receptor beta chains below come from one sample, sequenced in a study of blood T cell repertoires in COVID-19. Sequencing used immunoSEQ multiplex PCR; TCRdb keeps in-frame clones, though not all of them. In the table there are about 24,000 clones, about four fifths of which are singletons. Sample: peripheral blood. These receptors were collected from a man aged 50 to 59 with COVID-19, enrolled during active disease.

The chain combines TRBV29-1 with TRBJ2-7; TRBD2 might be the D (7 bases). V shed 6 bases and J shed 3 bases, with 12 bases lying between them. This CDR3 comprises 12 residues. The germline V gene encodes CDR1 SQVTM and CDR2 ANQGSEA. CDR3 loop: CSVGGQGYEQYF. CDR3 nucleotide sequence: TGCAGCGTGGGGGGGCAGGGCTACGAGCAGTACTTC.

The gene calls are TRBV5-1 and TRBJ2-3; TRBD2 matches at 10 bases. V dropped 3 bases and J dropped 2; count of bases not matched to a gene: 12. CDR3 size: 18 residues. Germline CDR1 is SGHRS and CDR2 is YFSETQ. The CDR3 is CASSWVLAGEGYTDTQYF. CDR3 nucleotide sequence: TGCGCCAGCAGCTGGGTTCTAGCGGGAGAGGGATACACAGATACGCAGTATTTT. Using reference TRBV5-1 and TRBJ2-3 for the parts outside the CDR3, the full variable domain is KAGVTQTPRYLIKTRGQQVTLSCSPISGHRSVSWYQQTPGQGLQFLFEYFSETQRNKGNFPGRFSGRQFSNSRSEMNVSTLELGDSALYLCASSWVLAGEGYTDTQYFGPGTRLTVL.

The rearrangement joins TRBV2 to TRBJ1-1, with D possibly being TRBD1 (5 bases). Germline V lookup: CDR1 SNHLY, CDR2 FYNNEI. The CDR3 is made up of 14 amino acids. The V gene lost 2 bases and the J gene lost 4 bases, with 11 bases spanning the gap. The CDR3 coding sequence is TGTGCCAGCAGTGAACAGGGCAGGAGCACTGAAGCTTTCTTT. This codes for CASSEQGRSTEAFF.

This clone came up once. The chain employs TRBV30 and TRBJ2-3; D is possibly TRBD1 (5 bases). This CDR3 has 11 amino acids. Trimming stripped 1 base from V and 11 bases from J, with 10 bases between. Germline V CDR1 and CDR2: GTSNPN, SVGIG (reference sequence). CDR3 protein: CAWSAGPGQYF. The CDR3 coding sequence is TGTGCCTGGAGTGCAGGGCCAGGGCAGTATTTT.

The V gene is TRBV9, the J gene TRBJ2-1; 12 bases line up with TRBD2. This CDR3 has 18 residues. CDR1 and CDR2 from the germline V gene are SGDLS and YYNGEE. Unmatched junction bases numbered 9, after V lost 4 bases and J lost 1 base. CDR3 in amino acids: CASSPRLAGAGSYNEQFF. As DNA, the CDR3 is TGTGCCAGCAGCCCCCGACTAGCGGGAGCGGGTTCCTACAATGAGCAGTTCTTC.

The gene calls are TRBV7-7 and TRBJ2-7, with a tentative D call TRBD1 (6 bases). The germline CDR1 and CDR2 sequences are SSHAT and FNYEAQ (reference sequence). The length of the CDR3 is 14 residues. The V and J ends lost 3 bases and 2 bases respectively, with 11 bases between them. Here the CDR3 reads CASSFGRGPYEQYF. The CDR3 nucleotides are TGTGCCAGCAGCTTCGGCAGGGGCCCCTACGAGCAGTACTTC.

The chain recombines TRBV10-3 with TRBJ1-1, with D tentatively TRBD1 (5 bases). The V end was cut by 8 bases, the J end by 2 bases, with 15 bases between. The CDR3 runs to 14 residues. The V gene's germline CDR1 is ENHRY and CDR2 SYGVKD. The CDR3, as DNA: TGTGCCATCGGGGCGGAAGTACCTAACACTGAAGCTTTCTTT. Translated: CAIGAEVPNTEAFF.

The chain couples TRBV21-1 to TRBJ2-2; no check of the table's D call, TRBD1, against the DNA was made. TRBV21-1 has pseudogene status. This CDR3 region has 15 residues. Here the CDR3 DNA reads TGTGCCAGCAGTGTAGGGACAGGGCCAACCGGGGAGCTGTTTTTT. It encodes CASSVGTGPTGELFF.

The chain joins TRBV3-1 (or the pseudogene TRBV3-2) to TRBJ2-3; the D gene is possibly TRBD1 (5 bases). This CDR3 has 16 amino acids. Deletions cut 3 bases from V and 0 bases from J, with 13 bases between. Germline CDR1 and CDR2: LGHDT and YNNKEL (reference sequence). This CDR3 is CASSHRQSYSTDTQYF. The CDR3 nucleotides are TGTGCCAGCAGCCATAGACAGAGCTACAGCACAGATACGCAGTATTTT.

This chain uses TRBV6-5 with TRBJ2-7; D unresolved. V lost 5 bases and J 6 bases, leaving 14 bases between the germline ends. This CDR3 spans 13 amino acids. CDR1 and CDR2 from the germline V gene are MNHEY and SVGAGI. The CDR3 DNA reads TGTGCCAGCAGTCTTTTGGGCGACGTCGAGCAGTACTTC. Translation gives CASSLLGDVEQYF.

This chain links TRBV19 with TRBJ1-5; D uncertain. The V end lost 8 bases, the J end lost 0 bases, and 20 bases lay between the germline ends. Germline CDR1 is LNHDA and CDR2 is SQIVND (reference sequence). The CDR3 has 17 amino acids. CDR3 region: CASLPFAGAYSNQPQHF. CDR3 nucleotide sequence: TGTGCCAGTCTTCCCTTTGCAGGCGCTTATAGCAATCAGCCCCAGCATTTT. Full variable domain (missing parts from reference TRBV19 and TRBJ1-5): DGGITQSPKYLFRKEGQNVTLSCEQNLNHDAMYWYRQDPGQGLRLIYYSQIVNDFQKGDIAEGYSVSREKKESFPLTVTSAQKNPTAFYLCASLPFAGAYSNQPQHFGDGTRLSIL.

This clone was detected a few times. CDR3 sequence: CASSFAREAGGPAGELFF. CDR3 nucleotide sequence: TGTGCCAGCAGCTTTGCGAGGGAAGCGGGAGGGCCAGCCGGGGAGCTGTTTTTT. The chain employs TRBV12-1 and TRBJ2-2; the table names TRBD2, a call not compared with the DNA. TRBV12-1 is a pseudogene segment. CDR3 length equals 18 residues.

The gene calls are TRBV5-4 and TRBJ2-7; 7 nucleotides agree with TRBD1. Looked up from germline, CDR1 is SGHNT and CDR2 is YYREEE (reference sequence). V shed 10 bases and J 2 bases; nucleotides not matched to a gene: 12. The CDR3 contains 14 residues. This chain's CDR3 is CAYKRSRGTYEQYF. In DNA, the CDR3 is TGTGCCTATAAACGATCCAGGGGGACCTACGAGCAGTACTTC.

The J gene is TRBJ2-1, the V gene TRBV7-7, with D possibly being TRBD1 (5 bases). Trimming took off 4 bases at V and 9 bases at J, with 13 bases between the two ends. Germline V gives CDR1 SSHAT, CDR2 FNYEAQ (reference sequence). CDR3 size: 13 residues. The CDR3 region is CASSSGPRGEQFF. The CDR3 nucleotides read TGTGCCAGCAGCTCCGGACCAAGGGGTGAGCAGTTCTTC.

This chain links TRBV4-1 with TRBJ1-3, with 8 bases fitting TRBD1. The CDR3 extends over 18 amino acids. The V gene's germline CDR1 is MGHRA and CDR2 YSYEKL. The J segment lost 5 bases and the V segment lost 2 bases, leaving 14 bases of the junction unmatched. The CDR3 spells CASSQFEGQGEGRNTIYF. CDR3 DNA sequence: TGCGCCAGCAGCCAATTTGAAGGACAGGGAGAGGGGAGAAACACCATATATTTT.

The chain carries TRBV11-2 and TRBJ1-2; D not resolved. Germline CDR1 and CDR2: SGHAT and FQNNGV. V shed 2 bases and J shed 2 bases, with 6 bases lying between them. There are 13 residues in the CDR3. The CDR3 here is CASSLPRNYGYTF. The CDR3 DNA is TGTGCCAGCAGCTTACCCAGGAACTATGGCTACACCTTC.

This chain joins TRBV2 and TRBJ2-6; maybe TRBD2 (6 bases). Trimming took 8 bases from V and 4 from J, leaving 12 bases between them. The CDR3 has 14 amino acids. Germline CDR1 is SNHLY and CDR2 is FYNNEI. CDR3 sequence: CASLREVGANVLTF. The CDR3 DNA sequence: TGTGCCAGCCTGAGGGAGGTCGGGGCCAACGTCCTGACTTTC.

V usage is TRBV10-3 and J usage is TRBJ1-4; 8 bases are a match to TRBD1. V lost 10 bases to trimming and J lost 7 bases; unmatched junction nucleotides: 8. The CDR3 is 13 amino acids. Germline CDR1 ENHRY, CDR2 SYGVKD. This CDR3 is CATRRQGSEKLFF. CDR3 in DNA: TGTGCCACAAGACGACAGGGGAGTGAAAAACTGTTTTTT.

The V gene is TRBV5-1, the J gene TRBJ2-1; tentatively, D is TRBD2 (6 bases). The CDR3 has 15 residues. CDR1 SGHRS and CDR2 YFSETQ come from the germline V gene. V lost 6 bases and J 8 bases, leaving 21 bases between the germline ends. Here the CDR3 reads CASTKTGTVVDEQFF. For the CDR3, the DNA is TGCGCCAGCACCAAGACTGGGACTGTGGTGGATGAGCAGTTCTTC.

V and J are TRBV7-8 and TRBJ1-5; D unclear. CDR1 and CDR2 from the germline V gene are SGHVS and FQNEAQ. The CDR3 sequence is 12 residues long. V was pared by 6 bases and J by 2 bases, with 5 bases between. In DNA form, the CDR3 reads TGTGCCAGCAGATCGGGCAATCAGCCCCAGCATTTT. Encoded protein: CASRSGNQPQHF.

V and J are TRBV5-1 and TRBJ1-4; TRBD1 aligns across 9 bases. CDR1 is SGHRS and CDR2 is YFSETQ in the germline V gene. After removal of 4 bases from V and 8 bases from J, the junction contained 9 bases not matched to a gene. The CDR3 extends over 15 amino acids. The CDR3 protein is CASSPGTGKMEKLFF. DNA for the CDR3: TGCGCCAGCAGCCCCGGGACAGGGAAGATGGAAAAACTGTTTTTT.

V usage is TRBV2 and J usage is TRBJ1-1, with TRBD1 as a possible D gene (5 bases). This CDR3 region has 12 residues. With 9 bases removed from V and 1 base from J, the gap between germline ends came to 9 bases. CDR1 is SNHLY, CDR2 FYNNEI, per germline. The CDR3 spells CARGRANTEAFF. DNA of the CDR3: TGTGCCAGGGGCAGGGCGAACACTGAAGCTTTCTTT. Combining the CDR3 with reference TRBV2 and TRBJ1-1 gives the whole variable domain EPEVTQTPSHQVTQMGQEVILRCVPISNHLYFYWYRQILGQKVEFLVSFYNNEISEKSEIFDDQFSVERPDGSNFTLKIRSTKLEDSAMYFCARGRANTEAFFGQGTRLTVV.

The CDR3 coding sequence is TGCGCCAGCAGTGAGGGACAGGGACCTTCTCTGGGCACTGAAGCTTTCTTT. As protein: CASSEGQGPSLGTEAFF. This chain links TRBV10-1 with TRBJ1-1, with 8 bases matching TRBD1. CDR1 and CDR2 (germline): WNHNN, SYGVQD (reference sequence). The CDR3 loop spans 17 amino acids. Trimming cost V 2 bases and J 4 bases; bases outside gene matches: 12.

The V call is TRBV11-2, the J call TRBJ1-4, with unresolved D. Deletions cut 1 base from V and 4 bases from J, with 10 bases between. CDR1 and CDR2 (germline): SGHAT, FQNNGV. The CDR3 covers 15 residues. The CDR3 DNA sequence: TGTGCCAGCAGCTTAGGGACGGGATTTAATGAAAAACTGTTTTTT. This encodes CASSLGTGFNEKLFF.

Sample share makes this clone medium-sized. V usage is TRBV5-6 and J usage is TRBJ2-7; the D gene is possibly TRBD2 (6 bases). This CDR3 spans 14 amino acids. Per germline, CDR1 SGHDT and CDR2 YYEEEE. Between the trimmed V and J ends, which lost 1 base and 0 bases, there was a span of 8 bases. DNA of the CDR3: TGTGCCAGCAGCTTGTACGGGAGCTCCTACGAGCAGTACTTC. It codes for CASSLYGSSYEQYF.

The CDR3 nucleotides read TGTGCTAGTGGTACAGGGCATGATGGAAACACCATATATTTT. This gives the protein CASGTGHDGNTIYF. The chain carries TRBV12-5 and TRBJ1-3; D perhaps matches TRBD1 (6 bases). V lost 5 bases to trimming and J lost 3 bases, with 11 bases between them. Germline CDR1 reads LGHNT; CDR2 reads FRNRAP. CDR3 length equals 14 residues.

The gene calls are TRBV28 and TRBJ2-3, with 8 bases aligning to TRBD2. CDR3 length: 15 residues. V dropped 5 bases and J dropped 4; count of bases not matched to a gene: 8. CDR1 MDHEN and CDR2 SYDVKM come from the germline V gene. The CDR3 reads CASSGPAGDPDTQYF. The CDR3 DNA is TGTGCCAGCAGTGGGCCAGCGGGGGACCCAGATACGCAGTATTTT.